The text below deals with one T cell receptor beta chain. This entry is derived from a study of blood T cell repertoires in COVID-19. Study-level information: Nucleic acid was either cDNA or gDNA, and it came from T cells, B-cell-depleted T cells, or PBMCs.

The authors' processing: Reference gene primer amplification yielded estimated nucleated cell counts. Profiled with immunoSEQ multiplex PCR; TCRdb holds only in-frame clones, not every one. V, J and clone size derive from that table, while D and trimming were established from the DNA sequence. The sample lists about 230,000 clones; over 70% were seen once. Assignment of participants to cohorts was predicated upon participant-reported clinical history. Per germline, CDR1 SGHAT and CDR2 FQNNGV. The CDR3 is 13 residues long. Trimming took 4 bases from V and 5 from J, leaving 11 bases between them. V and J are TRBV11-2 and TRBJ1-1; possibly TRBD1 for D (5 bases). Sequenced: PBMCs or T cells enriched from blood (not recorded which). This TCR came from a woman aged 30 to 39 who had been exposed to COVID-19. The CDR3 DNA reads as TGTGCCAGCAGCTCGCAGGGTGGTACTGAAGCTTTCTTT. Its protein is CASSSQGGTEAFF.